Below are 13 T cell receptor beta chains sequenced from a single sample in a study of T cell responses to AZD1222 COVID-19 vaccine. The table came from immunoSEQ multiplex PCR; TCRdb's copy has only in-frame clones and leaves some out. The repertoire consists of around 80,000 clones, with approximately 91% occurring once and the leading ten covering about 5.2%. Sequencing was performed on peripheral blood, taken on day 0 of AZD1222 vaccination. The receptors stem from an adult in good health.

This chain joins TRBV7-2 and TRBJ2-3; 10 positions match TRBD2. V trimming: 5 bases; J trimming: 2 bases; junction bases outside the gene matches: 4. CDR3 size: 15 residues. Per the germline V gene, CDR1 is SGHTA and CDR2 is FQGNSA. The CDR3: CASSLLAGATDTQYF. The CDR3 DNA sequence: TGTGCCAGCAGCCTGCTAGCGGGGGCCACAGATACGCAGTATTTT.

This chain joins TRBV19 and TRBJ1-3, with 7 bases aligning to TRBD1. This CDR3 is built from 14 residues. The junction had 6 bases not matched to a gene; V was cut back by 10 bases and J by 0 bases. Germline CDR1 and CDR2: LNHDA and SQIVND (reference sequence). The CDR3 DNA follows: TGTGCCACAATCGACAGGGCCTCTGGAAACACCATATATTTT. This translates into CATIDRASGNTIYF.

The sample holds one count of this clone. The genes are TRBV15 and TRBJ1-4; 7 bases line up with TRBD1. This CDR3 region has 15 residues. CDR1 is LNHNV, CDR2 YYDKDF, per germline (reference sequence). The junction had 11 bases not matched to a gene; V was cut back by 5 bases and J by 8 bases. CDR3 bases: TGTGCCACCAGCCCGGGGGAGGGGGCCGGGGAAAAACTGTTTTTT. Its translation is CATSPGEGAGEKLFF.

This clone appeared a single time. The chain combines TRBV13 with TRBJ2-3; the D is unclear. Germline CDR1 is PRHDT and CDR2 is FYEKMQ (reference sequence). V was cut by 6 bases and J by 5 bases, with 9 bases left in between. The CDR3 is 12 amino acids. The CDR3 reads CASSRQEDTQYF. The CDR3 DNA sequence: TGTGCCAGCAGTAGACAAGAAGATACGCAGTATTTT. Using reference TRBV13 and TRBJ2-3 for the parts outside the CDR3, the full variable domain is AAGVIQSPRHLIKEKRETATLKCYPIPRHDTVYWYQQGPGQDPQFLISFYEKMQSDKGSIPDRFSAQQFSDYHSELNMSSLELGDSALYFCASSRQEDTQYFGPGTRLTVL.

V and J are TRBV6-7 and TRBJ1-2; D unresolved. TRBV6-7 is annotated as an ORF whose role is uncertain. V dropped 2 bases and J dropped 0 bases, with 10 bases sitting between them. This CDR3 is built from 15 residues. CDR3 coding DNA: TGTGCCAGCAGTTACCCCCTCTCCCCTAACTATGGCTACACCTTC. Protein sequence: CASSYPLSPNYGYTF.

In its sample, this clone was seen once. The chain joins TRBV7-9 to TRBJ1-1, with TRBD1 as a possible D gene (5 bases). Trimming took 5 bases from V and 0 from J, leaving 13 bases between them. The CDR3 consists of 15 residues. From germline, CDR1 is SEHNR and CDR2 FQNEAQ (reference sequence). The CDR3 reads CASSPSGNMNTEAFF. DNA of the CDR3: TGTGCCAGCAGCCCGTCAGGGAACATGAACACTGAAGCTTTCTTT.

The chain carries TRBV5-1 and TRBJ2-4; 13 nucleotides align to TRBD2. The V gene's germline CDR1 is SGHRS and CDR2 YFSETQ. This CDR3 region has 14 residues. V lost 2 bases to trimming and J lost 8 bases; unmatched junction nucleotides: 1. This CDR3 is CASSFGLAGDIQYF. The CDR3 DNA follows: TGCGCCAGCAGCTTCGGACTAGCGGGGGACATTCAGTACTTC.

Remarks on this clone: One end of the junction varies from germline; a read error may be responsible. V usage is TRBV28 and J usage is TRBJ1-1, with a tentative D call TRBD1 (5 bases). The germline V gene has CDR1 MDHEN and CDR2 SYDVKM. This CDR3 is built from 15 residues. The CDR3, as DNA: TGTGCCAGCAGTCTATGGGGGACCTCGAACACTGAAGCTTTCTTT. Its protein is CASSLWGTSNTEAFF.

V is TRBV2 and J is TRBJ1-5; D perhaps matches TRBD1 (5 bases). The germline V gene has CDR1 SNHLY and CDR2 FYNNEI. The germline V and J ends were trimmed by 4 bases and 6 bases, with 10 bases remaining between them. The length of the CDR3 is 13 residues. The chain's CDR3 is CASSGQWSQPQHF. The CDR3 DNA follows: TGTGCCAGCAGTGGACAGTGGAGTCAGCCCCAGCATTTT.

J is TRBJ2-7 and V is TRBV5-6, with D hard to call. Germline V CDR1 and CDR2: SGHDT, YYEEEE. The CDR3 is 16 residues long. V was shortened by 0 bases and J by 2 bases, with 15 bases between the two germline ends. The CDR3 loop is CASSLVDIAPTYEQYF. DNA for the CDR3: TGTGCCAGCAGCTTGGTAGACATCGCCCCTACCTACGAGCAGTACTTC.

This clone was detected a few times. This chain connects TRBV11-2 to TRBJ2-4; D might be TRBD2 (6 bases). The CDR3 length is 14 residues. V gave up 1 base and J gave up 8 bases, with 12 bases separating them. The germline V gene encodes CDR1 SGHAT and CDR2 FQNNGV. The CDR3 region is CASSLGLVKDIQYF. Here the CDR3 DNA reads TGTGCCAGCAGCTTAGGACTAGTCAAGGACATTCAGTACTTC.

As concerns this clone: Germline is not matched at one junction end, which may reflect a read error. The CDR3 loop is CASSLLGNAGELFF. CDR3 coding DNA: TGTGCCAGCAGCTTACTGGGGAACGCCGGGGAGCTGTTTTTT. The J gene is TRBJ2-2, the V gene TRBV7-3; D gene uncertain. CDR3 length equals 14 residues. CDR1 and CDR2 (germline): SGHTA, FQGTGA.

The chain carries TRBV19 and TRBJ2-3; 9 bases are shared with TRBD1. Germline trimming cut 0 bases from V and 3 bases from J; bases unmatched to any gene: 7. CDR3 length: 17 amino acids. Germline lookup yields CDR1 LNHDA and CDR2 SQIVND (reference sequence). This CDR3 is CASSIELQGAWTDTQYF. The CDR3 DNA follows: TGTGCCAGTAGTATAGAACTACAGGGGGCATGGACAGATACGCAGTATTTT.